The following is a T cell receptor beta chain sequence with its context. The data stem from a study of control samples from healthy donors and cancer patients. Deletions cut 4 bases from V and 9 bases from J, with 20 bases between. CDR1 is SGHRS, CDR2 YFSETQ, per germline. The CDR3 runs 16 residues. Some clones are missing from TCRdb's copy, which holds only in-frame ones; the method was immunoSEQ multiplex PCR. Of approximately 130,000 clones in the sample, around nine tenths were seen once. The chain employs TRBV5-1 and TRBJ1-6, with D perhaps matching TRBD1 (5 bases). Sequenced material: blood. This receptor was identified in a man aged 25 to 40 in good health. CDR3 residues: CASSLPGEPSGSPLHF. CDR3 DNA sequence: TGCGCCAGCAGCCTGCCGGGGGAGCCGTCGGGTTCACCCCTCCACTTT.